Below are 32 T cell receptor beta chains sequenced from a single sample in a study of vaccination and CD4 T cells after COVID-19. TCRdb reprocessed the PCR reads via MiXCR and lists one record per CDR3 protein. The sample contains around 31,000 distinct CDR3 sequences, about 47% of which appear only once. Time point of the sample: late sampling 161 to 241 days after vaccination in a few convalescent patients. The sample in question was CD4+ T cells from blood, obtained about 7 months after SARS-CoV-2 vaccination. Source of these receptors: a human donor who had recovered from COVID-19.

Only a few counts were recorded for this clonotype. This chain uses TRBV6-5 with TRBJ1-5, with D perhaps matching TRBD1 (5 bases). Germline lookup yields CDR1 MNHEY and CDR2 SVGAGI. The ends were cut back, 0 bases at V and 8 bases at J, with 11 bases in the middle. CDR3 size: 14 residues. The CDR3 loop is CASSYSRVGEPQHF. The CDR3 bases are TGTGCCAGCAGTTACTCGCGGGTAGGGGAGCCCCAGCATTTT.

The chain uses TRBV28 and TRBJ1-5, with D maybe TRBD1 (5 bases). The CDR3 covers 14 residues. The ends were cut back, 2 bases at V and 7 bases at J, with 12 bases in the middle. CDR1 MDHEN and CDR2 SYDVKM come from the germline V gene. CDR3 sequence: CASSLTGLRQPQHF. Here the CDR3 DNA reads TGTGCCAGCAGTTTAACGGGGCTTCGGCAGCCCCAGCATTTT.

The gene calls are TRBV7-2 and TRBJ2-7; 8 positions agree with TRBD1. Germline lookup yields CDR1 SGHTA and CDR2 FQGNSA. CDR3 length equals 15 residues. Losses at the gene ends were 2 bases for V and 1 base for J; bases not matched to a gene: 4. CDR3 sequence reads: CASSLWTGSSYEQYF. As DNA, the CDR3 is TGTGCCAGCAGCTTATGGACAGGGAGTTCCTACGAGCAGTACTTC.

The CDR3 here is CASSPGAGAWTQETQYF. CDR3 DNA: TGTGCCAGCAGCCCCGGGGCAGGGGCCTGGACCCAAGAGACCCAGTACTTC. The V call is TRBV7-9, the J call TRBJ2-5, with a weak D call TRBD1 (6 bases). This CDR3 is 17 amino acids long. Germline V gene sequence: CDR1 SEHNR, CDR2 FQNEAQ (reference sequence). The V and J ends lost 5 bases and 1 base respectively, with 20 bases between them.

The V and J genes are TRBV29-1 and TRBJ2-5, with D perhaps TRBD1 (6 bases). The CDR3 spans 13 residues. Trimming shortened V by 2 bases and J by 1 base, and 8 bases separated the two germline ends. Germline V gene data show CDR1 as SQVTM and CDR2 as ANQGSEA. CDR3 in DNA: TGCAGCGTTGAATTGGACAGCCAAGAGACCCAGTACTTC. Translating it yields CSVELDSQETQYF.

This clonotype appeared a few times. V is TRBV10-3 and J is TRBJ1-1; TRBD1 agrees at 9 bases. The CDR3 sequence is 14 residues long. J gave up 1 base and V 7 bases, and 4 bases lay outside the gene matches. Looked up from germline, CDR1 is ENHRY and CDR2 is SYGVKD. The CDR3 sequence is CAIKGQGKNTEAFF. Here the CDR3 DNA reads TGTGCCATCAAAGGACAGGGGAAGAACACTGAAGCTTTCTTT.

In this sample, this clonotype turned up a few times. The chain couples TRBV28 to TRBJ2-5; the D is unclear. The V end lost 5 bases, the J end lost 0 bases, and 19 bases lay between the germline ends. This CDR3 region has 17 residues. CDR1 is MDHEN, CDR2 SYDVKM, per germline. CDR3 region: CASSPFVGYSYQETQYF. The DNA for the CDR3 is TGTGCCAGCAGTCCCTTTGTGGGCTACTCGTACCAAGAGACCCAGTACTTC.

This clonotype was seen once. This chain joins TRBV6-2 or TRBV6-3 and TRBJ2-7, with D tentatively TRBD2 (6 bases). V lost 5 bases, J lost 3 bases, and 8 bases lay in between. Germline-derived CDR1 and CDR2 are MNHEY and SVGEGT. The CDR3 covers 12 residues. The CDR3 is CASSRRGYEQYF. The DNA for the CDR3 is TGTGCCAGCAGTAGGAGGGGCTACGAGCAGTACTTC.

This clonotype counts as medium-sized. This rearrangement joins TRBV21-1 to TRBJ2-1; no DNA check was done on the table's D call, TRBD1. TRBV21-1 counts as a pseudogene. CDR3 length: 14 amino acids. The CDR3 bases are TGTGCCAGCAGCAAATCCCTGTCGGGCTGTGAGCAGTTCTTC. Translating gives CASSKSLSGCEQFF.

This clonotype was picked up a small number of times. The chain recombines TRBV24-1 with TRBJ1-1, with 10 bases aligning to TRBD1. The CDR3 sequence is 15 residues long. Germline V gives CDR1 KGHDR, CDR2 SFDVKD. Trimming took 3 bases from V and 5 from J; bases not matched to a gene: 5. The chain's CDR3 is CATSDPRTGGTEAFF. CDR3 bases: TGTGCCACCAGTGATCCGCGGACAGGGGGAACTGAAGCTTTCTTT.

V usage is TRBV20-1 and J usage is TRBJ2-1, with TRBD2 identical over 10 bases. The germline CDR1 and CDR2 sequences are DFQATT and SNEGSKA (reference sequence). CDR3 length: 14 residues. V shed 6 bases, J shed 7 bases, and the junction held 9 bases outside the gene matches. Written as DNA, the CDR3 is TGCAGTGCCACCGGGGCGGGACTAGCGAATGAGCAGTTCTTC. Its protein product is CSATGAGLANEQFF.

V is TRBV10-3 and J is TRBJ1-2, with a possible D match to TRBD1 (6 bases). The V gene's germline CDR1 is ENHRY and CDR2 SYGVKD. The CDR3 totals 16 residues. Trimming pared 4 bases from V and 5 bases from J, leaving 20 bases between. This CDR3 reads CAISASSGEWGYGYTF. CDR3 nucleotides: TGTGCCATCAGTGCGTCCTCAGGGGAATGGGGTTATGGCTACACCTTC.

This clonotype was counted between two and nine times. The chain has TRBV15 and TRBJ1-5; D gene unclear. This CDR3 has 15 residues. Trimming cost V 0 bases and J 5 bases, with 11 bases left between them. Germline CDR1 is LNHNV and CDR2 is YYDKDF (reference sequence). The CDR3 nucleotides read TGTGCCACCAGCAGAGATCTAGGCAGTTATCAGCCCCAGCATTTT. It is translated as CATSRDLGSYQPQHF.

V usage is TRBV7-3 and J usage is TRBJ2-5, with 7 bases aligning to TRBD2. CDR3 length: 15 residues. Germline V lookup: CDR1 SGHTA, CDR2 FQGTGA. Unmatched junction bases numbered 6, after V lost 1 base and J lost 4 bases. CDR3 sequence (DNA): TGTGCCAGCAGCTTAAATGGGAGGGCGGGAGAGACCCAGTACTTC. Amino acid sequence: CASSLNGRAGETQYF.

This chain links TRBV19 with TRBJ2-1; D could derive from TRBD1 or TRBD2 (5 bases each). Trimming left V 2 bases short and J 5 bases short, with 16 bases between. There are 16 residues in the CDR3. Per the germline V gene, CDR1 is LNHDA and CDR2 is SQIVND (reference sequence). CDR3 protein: CASSISWGRRDNEQFF. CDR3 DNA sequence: TGTGCCAGTAGTATATCGTGGGGGAGACGGGACAATGAGCAGTTCTTC.

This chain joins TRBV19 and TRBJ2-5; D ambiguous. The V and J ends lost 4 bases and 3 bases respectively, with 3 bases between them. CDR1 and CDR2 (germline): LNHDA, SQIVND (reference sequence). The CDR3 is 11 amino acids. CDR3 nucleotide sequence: TGTGCCAGTAGTAGGGAAGAGACCCAGTACTTC. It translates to CASSREETQYF.

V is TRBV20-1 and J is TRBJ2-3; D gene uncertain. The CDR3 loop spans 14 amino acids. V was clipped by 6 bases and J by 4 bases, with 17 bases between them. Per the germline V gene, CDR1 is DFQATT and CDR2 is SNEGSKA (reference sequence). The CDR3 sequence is CSAPKKASADTQYF. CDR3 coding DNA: TGCAGTGCCCCAAAAAAGGCTTCCGCAGATACGCAGTATTTT.

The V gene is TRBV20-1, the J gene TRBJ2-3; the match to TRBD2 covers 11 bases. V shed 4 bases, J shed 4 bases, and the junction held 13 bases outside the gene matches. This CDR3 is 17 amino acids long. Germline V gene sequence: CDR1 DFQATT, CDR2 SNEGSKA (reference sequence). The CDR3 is CSATNPPHSGRADTQYF. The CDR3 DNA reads TGCAGTGCTACAAACCCCCCTCATAGCGGGAGGGCAGATACGCAGTATTTT.

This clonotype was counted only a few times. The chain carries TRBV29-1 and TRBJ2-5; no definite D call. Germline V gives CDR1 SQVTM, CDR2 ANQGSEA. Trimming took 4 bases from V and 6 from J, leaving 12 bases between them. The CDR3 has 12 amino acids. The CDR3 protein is CSVVFGPQTQYF. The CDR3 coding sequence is TGCAGCGTTGTATTTGGGCCCCAGACCCAGTACTTC. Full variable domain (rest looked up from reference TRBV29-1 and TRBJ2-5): SAVISQKPSRDICQRGTSLTIQCQVDSQVTMMFWYRQQPGQSLTLIATANQGSEATYESGFVIDKFPISRPNLTFSTLTVSNMSPEDSSIYLCSVVFGPQTQYFGPGTRLLVL.

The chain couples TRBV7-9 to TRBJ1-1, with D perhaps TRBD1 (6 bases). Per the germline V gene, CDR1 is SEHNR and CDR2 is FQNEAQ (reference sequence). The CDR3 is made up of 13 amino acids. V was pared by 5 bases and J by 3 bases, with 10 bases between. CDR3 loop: CASSPQGYTEAFF. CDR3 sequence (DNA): TGTGCCAGCAGCCCACAGGGATACACTGAAGCTTTCTTT.

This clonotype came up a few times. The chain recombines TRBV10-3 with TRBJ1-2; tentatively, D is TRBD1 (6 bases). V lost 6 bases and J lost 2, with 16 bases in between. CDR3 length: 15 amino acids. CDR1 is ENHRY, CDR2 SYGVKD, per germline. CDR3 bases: TGTGCCATCAGCGACCTCGGACAGCTGAACTATGGCTACACCTTC. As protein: CAISDLGQLNYGYTF.

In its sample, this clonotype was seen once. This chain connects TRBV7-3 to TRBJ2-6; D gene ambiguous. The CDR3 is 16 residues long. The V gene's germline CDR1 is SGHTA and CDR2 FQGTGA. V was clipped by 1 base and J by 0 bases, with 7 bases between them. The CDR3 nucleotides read TGTGCCAGCAGCTTAAGTACTGGCTCTGGGGCCAACGTCCTGACTTTC. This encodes CASSLSTGSGANVLTF.

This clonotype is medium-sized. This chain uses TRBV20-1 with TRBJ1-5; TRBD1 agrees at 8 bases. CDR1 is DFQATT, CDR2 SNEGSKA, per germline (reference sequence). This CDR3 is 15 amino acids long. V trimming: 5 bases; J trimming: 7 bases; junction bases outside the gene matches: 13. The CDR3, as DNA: TGCAGTGCTTTAACTCAGGGGGCTGGTGGACAGCCCCAGCATTTT. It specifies CSALTQGAGGQPQHF.

The CDR3, as DNA: TGTGCCAGCAGTATACAGGGATACTCCTACGAGCAGTACTTC. Encoded protein: CASSIQGYSYEQYF. The chain links TRBV7-2 to TRBJ2-7; perhaps TRBD1 as D (6 bases). V lost 6 bases to trimming and J lost 0 bases, with 12 bases between them. CDR1 is SGHTA and CDR2 is FQGNSA in the germline V gene. The CDR3 covers 14 residues.

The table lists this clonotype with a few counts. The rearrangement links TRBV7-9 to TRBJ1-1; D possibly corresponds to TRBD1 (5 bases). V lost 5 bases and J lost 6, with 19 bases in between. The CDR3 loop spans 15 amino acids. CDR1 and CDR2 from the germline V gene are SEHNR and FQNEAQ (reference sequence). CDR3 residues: CASSHSLPTQAEAFF. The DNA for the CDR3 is TGTGCCAGCAGCCATTCCCTTCCCACACAGGCTGAAGCTTTCTTT.

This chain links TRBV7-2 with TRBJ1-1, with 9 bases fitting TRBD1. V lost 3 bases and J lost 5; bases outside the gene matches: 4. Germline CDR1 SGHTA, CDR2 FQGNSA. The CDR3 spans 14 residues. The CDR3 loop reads CASSFDRGFTEAFF. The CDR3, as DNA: TGTGCCAGCAGCTTTGACAGGGGGTTTACTGAAGCTTTCTTT.

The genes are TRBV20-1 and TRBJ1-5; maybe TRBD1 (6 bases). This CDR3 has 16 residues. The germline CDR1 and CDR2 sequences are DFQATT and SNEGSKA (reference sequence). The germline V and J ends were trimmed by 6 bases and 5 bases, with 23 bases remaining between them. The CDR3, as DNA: TGCAGTGCCCGAGGCAGGGGAAGTGTCTTGGATCAGCCCCAGCATTTT. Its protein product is CSARGRGSVLDQPQHF.

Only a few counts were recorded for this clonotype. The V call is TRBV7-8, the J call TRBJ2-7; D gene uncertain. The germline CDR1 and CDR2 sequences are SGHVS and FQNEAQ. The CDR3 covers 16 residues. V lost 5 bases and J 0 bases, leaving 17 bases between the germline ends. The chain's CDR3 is CASSPRRARSSYEQYF. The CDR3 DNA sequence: TGTGCCAGCAGCCCCAGAAGGGCTAGGAGCTCCTACGAGCAGTACTTC.

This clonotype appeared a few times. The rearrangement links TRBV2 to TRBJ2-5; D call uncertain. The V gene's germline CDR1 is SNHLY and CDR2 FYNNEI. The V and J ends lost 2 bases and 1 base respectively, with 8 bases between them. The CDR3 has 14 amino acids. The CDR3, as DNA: TGTGCCAGCAGTGAAAGCCGGAGCCAAGAGACCCAGTACTTC. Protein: CASSESRSQETQYF. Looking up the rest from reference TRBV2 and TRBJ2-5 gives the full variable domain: EPEVTQTPSHQVTQMGQEVILRCVPISNHLYFYWYRQILGQKVEFLVSFYNNEISEKSEIFDDQFSVERPDGSNFTLKIRSTKLEDSAMYFCASSESRSQETQYFGPGTRLLVL.

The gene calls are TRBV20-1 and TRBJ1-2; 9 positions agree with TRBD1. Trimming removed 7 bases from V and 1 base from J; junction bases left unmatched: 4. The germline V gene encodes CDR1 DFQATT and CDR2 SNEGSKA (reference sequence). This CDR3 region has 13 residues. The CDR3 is CSGTGGNNYGYTF. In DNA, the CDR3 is TGCAGTGGAACAGGGGGCAATAACTATGGCTACACCTTC.

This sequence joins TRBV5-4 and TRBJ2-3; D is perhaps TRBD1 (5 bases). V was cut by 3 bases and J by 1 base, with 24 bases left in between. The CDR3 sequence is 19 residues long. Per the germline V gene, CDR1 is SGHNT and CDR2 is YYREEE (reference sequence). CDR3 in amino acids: CASSWWGGRTPAGTDTQYF. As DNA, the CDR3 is TGTGCCAGCAGCTGGTGGGGCGGCCGGACACCTGCCGGCACAGATACGCAGTATTTT.

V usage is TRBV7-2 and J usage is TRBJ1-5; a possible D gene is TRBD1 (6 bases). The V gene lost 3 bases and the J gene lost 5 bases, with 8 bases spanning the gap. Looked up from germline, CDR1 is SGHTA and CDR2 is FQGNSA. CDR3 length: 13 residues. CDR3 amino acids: CASSLDSHQPQHF. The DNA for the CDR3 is TGTGCCAGCAGCTTGGACAGCCATCAGCCCCAGCATTTT.